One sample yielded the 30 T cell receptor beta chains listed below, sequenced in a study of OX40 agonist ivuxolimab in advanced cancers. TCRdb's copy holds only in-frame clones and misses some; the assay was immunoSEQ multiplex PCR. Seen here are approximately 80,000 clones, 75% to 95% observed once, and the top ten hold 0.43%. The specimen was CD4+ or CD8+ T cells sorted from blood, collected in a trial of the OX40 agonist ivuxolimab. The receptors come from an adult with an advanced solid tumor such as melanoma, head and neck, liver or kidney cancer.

The CDR3 is CASSLGPSWNTGELFF. The DNA for the CDR3 is TGTGCCAGCAGTTTAGGCCCTTCTTGGAACACCGGGGAGCTGTTTTTT. V usage is TRBV27 and J usage is TRBJ2-2; D gene ambiguous. V lost 2 bases and J lost 1, with 11 bases in between. Germline loops: CDR1 MNHEY, CDR2 SMNVEV (reference sequence). The CDR3 runs 16 residues.

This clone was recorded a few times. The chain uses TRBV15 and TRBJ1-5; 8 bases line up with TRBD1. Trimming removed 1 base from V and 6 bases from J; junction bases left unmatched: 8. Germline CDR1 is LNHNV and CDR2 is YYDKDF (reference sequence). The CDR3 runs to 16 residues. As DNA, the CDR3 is TGTGCCACCAGCAGAGTGAGTTCGACAGGGGTTCAGCCCCAGCATTTT. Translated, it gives CATSRVSSTGVQPQHF.

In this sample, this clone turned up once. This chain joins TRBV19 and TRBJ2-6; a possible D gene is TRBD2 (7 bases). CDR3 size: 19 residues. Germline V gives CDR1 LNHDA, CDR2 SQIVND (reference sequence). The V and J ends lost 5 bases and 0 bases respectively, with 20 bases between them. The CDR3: CASSVSFGGLYSGANVLTF. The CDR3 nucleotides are TGTGCCAGTAGTGTCTCATTCGGGGGGCTTTACTCTGGGGCCAACGTCCTGACTTTC.

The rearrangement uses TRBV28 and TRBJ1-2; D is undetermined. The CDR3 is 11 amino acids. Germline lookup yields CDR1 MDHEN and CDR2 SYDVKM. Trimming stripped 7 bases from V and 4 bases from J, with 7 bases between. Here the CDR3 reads CASTPGYGYTF. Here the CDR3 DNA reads TGTGCCAGCACCCCGGGCTATGGCTACACCTTC.

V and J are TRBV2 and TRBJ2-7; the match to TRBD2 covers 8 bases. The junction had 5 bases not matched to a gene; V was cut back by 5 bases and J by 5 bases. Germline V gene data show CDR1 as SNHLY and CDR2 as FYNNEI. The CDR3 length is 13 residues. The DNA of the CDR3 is TGTGCCAGCAGTAACGGACTAGCTAACGAGCAGTACTTC. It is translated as CASSNGLANEQYF.

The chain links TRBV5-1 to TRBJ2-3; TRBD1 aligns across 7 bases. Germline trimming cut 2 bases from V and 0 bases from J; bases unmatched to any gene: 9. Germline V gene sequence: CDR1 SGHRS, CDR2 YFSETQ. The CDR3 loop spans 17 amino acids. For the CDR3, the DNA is TGCGCCAGCAGCTTTAAAGACAGGGCGTATAGCACAGATACGCAGTATTTT. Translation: CASSFKDRAYSTDTQYF.

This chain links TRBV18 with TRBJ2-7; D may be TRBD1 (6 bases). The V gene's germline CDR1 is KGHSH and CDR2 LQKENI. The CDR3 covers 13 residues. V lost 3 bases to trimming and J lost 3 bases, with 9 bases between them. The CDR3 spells CASSPGQIYEQYF. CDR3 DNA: TGTGCCAGCTCACCGGGACAAATCTACGAGCAGTACTTC.

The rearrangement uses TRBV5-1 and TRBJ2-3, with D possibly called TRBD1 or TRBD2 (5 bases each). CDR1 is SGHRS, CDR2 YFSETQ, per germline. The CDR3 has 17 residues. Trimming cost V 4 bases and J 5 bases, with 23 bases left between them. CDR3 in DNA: TGCGCCAGCAGCATGGTAGGTTGGGGGAGAGGAGGAGATACGCAGTATTTT. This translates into CASSMVGWGRGGDTQYF.

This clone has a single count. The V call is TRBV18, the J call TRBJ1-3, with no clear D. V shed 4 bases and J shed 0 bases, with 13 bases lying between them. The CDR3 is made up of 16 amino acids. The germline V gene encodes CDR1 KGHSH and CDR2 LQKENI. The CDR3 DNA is TGTGCCAGCTCACTCGTTTGGGGAGACTCTGGAAACACCATATATTTT. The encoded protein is CASSLVWGDSGNTIYF.

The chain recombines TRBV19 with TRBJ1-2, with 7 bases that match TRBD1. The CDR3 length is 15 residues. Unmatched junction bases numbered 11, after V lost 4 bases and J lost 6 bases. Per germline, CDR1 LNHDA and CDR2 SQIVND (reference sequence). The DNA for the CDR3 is TGTGCCAGTAGTAACCAGGGGGTCGCTTCACATGGCTACACCTTC. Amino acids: CASSNQGVASHGYTF.

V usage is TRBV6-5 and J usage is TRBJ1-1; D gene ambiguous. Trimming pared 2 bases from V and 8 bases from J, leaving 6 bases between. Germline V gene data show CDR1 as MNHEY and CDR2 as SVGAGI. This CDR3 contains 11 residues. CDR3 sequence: CASSYLGEAFF. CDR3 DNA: TGTGCCAGCAGTTACCTGGGAGAAGCTTTCTTT.

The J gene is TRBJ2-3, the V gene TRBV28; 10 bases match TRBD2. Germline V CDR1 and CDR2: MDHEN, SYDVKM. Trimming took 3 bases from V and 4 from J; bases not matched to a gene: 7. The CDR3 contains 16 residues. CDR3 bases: TGTGCCAGCAGTTTCTCCCTAGCGGGAGCCTCAGATACGCAGTATTTT. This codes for CASSFSLAGASDTQYF.

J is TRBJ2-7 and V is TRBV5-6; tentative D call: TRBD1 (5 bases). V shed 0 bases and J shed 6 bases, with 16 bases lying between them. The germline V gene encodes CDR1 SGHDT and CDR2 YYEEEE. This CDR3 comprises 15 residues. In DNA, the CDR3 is TGTGCCAGCAGCTTGGCGCTCAGGGTATCGTCCGAGCAGTACTTC. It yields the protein CASSLALRVSSEQYF.

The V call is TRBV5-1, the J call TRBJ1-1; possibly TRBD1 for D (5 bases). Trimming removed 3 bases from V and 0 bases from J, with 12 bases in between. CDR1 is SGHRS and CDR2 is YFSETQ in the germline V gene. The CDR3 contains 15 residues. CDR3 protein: CASSWGNRMNTEAFF. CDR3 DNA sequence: TGCGCCAGCAGCTGGGGGAACAGAATGAACACTGAAGCTTTCTTT.

This CDR3 is CASSVEGPLRGNTDTQYF. Written as DNA, the CDR3 is TGTGCCAGCAGCGTAGAAGGCCCGTTGCGGGGGAACACAGATACGCAGTATTTT. This chain connects TRBV9 to TRBJ2-3; 7 positions agree with TRBD2. The germline CDR1 and CDR2 sequences are SGDLS and YYNGEE. This CDR3 is 18 amino acids long. Germline trimming cut 0 bases from V and 2 bases from J; bases unmatched to any gene: 12.

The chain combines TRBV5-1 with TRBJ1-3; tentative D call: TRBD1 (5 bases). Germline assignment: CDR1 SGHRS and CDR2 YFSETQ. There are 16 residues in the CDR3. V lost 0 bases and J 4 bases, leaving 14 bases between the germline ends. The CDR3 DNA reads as TGCGCCAGCAGCTTGGTCGGGGGGTCGAGGGGAAACACCATATATTTT. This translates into CASSLVGGSRGNTIYF.

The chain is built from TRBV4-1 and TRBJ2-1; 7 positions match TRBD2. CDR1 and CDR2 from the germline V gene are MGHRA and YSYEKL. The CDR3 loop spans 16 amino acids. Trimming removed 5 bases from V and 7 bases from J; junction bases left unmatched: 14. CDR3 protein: CASSALTSALGNEQFF. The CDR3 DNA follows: TGCGCCAGCAGCGCGCTTACTAGCGCCTTAGGGAATGAGCAGTTCTTC.

The CDR3 sequence is CAISDPTLAGSYEQYF. As DNA, the CDR3 is TGTGCCATCAGTGACCCCACCCTAGCGGGCTCCTACGAGCAGTACTTC. This rearrangement joins TRBV10-3 to TRBJ2-7; 8 bases align to TRBD2. Germline V lookup: CDR1 ENHRY, CDR2 SYGVKD. V lost 3 bases and J lost 0; bases outside the gene matches: 7. This CDR3 contains 16 residues.

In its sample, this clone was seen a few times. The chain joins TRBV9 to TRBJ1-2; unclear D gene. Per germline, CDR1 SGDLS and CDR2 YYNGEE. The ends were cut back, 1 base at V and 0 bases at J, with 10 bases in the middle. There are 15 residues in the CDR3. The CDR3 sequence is CASSVSYTANYGYTF. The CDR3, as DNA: TGTGCCAGCAGCGTATCCTACACAGCTAACTATGGCTACACCTTC. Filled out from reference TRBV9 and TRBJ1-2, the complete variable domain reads DSGVTQTPKHLITATGQRVTLRCSPRSGDLSVYWYQQSLDQGLQFLIQYYNGEERAKGNILERFSAQQFPDLHSELNLSSLELGDSALYFCASSVSYTANYGYTFGSGTRLTVV.

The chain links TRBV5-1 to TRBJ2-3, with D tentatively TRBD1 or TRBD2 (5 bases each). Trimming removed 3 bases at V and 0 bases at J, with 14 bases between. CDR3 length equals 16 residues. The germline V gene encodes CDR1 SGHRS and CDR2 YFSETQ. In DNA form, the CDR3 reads TGCGCCAGCAGCTCCGGGACGTTATCTAGCACAGATACGCAGTATTTT. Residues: CASSSGTLSSTDTQYF.

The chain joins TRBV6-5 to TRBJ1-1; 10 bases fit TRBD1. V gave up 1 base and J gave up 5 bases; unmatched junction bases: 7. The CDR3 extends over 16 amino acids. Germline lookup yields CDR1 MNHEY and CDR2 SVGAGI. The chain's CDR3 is CASSYFRGQGMTEAFF. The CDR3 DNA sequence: TGTGCCAGCAGTTACTTTCGGGGACAGGGGATGACTGAAGCTTTCTTT.

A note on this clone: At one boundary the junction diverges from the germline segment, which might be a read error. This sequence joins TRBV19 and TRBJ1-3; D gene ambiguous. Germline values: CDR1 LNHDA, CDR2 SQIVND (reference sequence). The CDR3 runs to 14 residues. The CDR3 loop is CASIRRSSGSTIYF. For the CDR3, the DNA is TGTGCCAGTATCAGGAGGAGCTCTGGAAGCACCATATATTTT. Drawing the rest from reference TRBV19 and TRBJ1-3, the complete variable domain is DGGITQSPKYLFRKEGQNVTLSCEQNLNHDAMYWYRQDPGQGLRLIYYSQIVNDFQKGDIAEGYSVSREKKESFPLTVTSAQKNPTAFYLCASIRRSSGSTIYFGEGSWLTVV.

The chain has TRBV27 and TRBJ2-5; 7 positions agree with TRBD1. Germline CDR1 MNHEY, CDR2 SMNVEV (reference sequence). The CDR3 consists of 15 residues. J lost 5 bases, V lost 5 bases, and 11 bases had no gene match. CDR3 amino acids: CASSRRRGGGETQYF. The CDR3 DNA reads TGTGCCAGCAGTAGAAGGCGAGGGGGCGGGGAGACCCAGTACTTC.

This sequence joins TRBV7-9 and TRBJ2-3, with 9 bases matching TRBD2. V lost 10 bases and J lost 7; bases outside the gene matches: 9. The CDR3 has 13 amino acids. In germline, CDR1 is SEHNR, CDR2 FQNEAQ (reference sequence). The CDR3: CAIGGTSPYTQYF. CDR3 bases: TGTGCCATCGGGGGGACTAGCCCCTATACGCAGTATTTT.

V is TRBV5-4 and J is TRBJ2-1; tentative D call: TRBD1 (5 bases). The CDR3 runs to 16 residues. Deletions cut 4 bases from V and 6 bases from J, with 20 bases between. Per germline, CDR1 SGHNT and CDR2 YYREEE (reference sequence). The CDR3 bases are TGTGCCAGCAGCCTTGACCCGGGCAGGGCTAGCAATGAGCAGTTCTTC. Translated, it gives CASSLDPGRASNEQFF.

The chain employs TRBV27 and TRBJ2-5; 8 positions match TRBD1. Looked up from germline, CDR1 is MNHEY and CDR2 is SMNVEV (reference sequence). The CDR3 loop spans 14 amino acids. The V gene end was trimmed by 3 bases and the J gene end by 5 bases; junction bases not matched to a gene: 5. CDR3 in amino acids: CASSLWTGQETQYF. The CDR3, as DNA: TGTGCCAGCAGTTTGTGGACAGGGCAGGAGACCCAGTACTTC.

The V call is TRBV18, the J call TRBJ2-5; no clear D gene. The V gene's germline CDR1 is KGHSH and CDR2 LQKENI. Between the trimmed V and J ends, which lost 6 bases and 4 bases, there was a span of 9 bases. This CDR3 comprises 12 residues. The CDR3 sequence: CASSPPGETQYF. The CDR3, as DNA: TGTGCCAGCTCCCCTCCAGGAGAGACCCAGTACTTC. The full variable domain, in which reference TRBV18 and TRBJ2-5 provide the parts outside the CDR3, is NAGVMQNPRHLVRRRGQEARLRCSPMKGHSHVYWYRQLPEEGLKFMVYLQKENIIDESGMPKERFSAEFPKEGPSILRIQQVVRGDSAAYFCASSPPGETQYFGPGTRLLVL.

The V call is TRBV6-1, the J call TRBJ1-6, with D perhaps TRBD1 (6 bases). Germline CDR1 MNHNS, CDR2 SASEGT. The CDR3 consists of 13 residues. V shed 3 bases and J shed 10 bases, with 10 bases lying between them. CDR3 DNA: TGTGCCAGCAGTGACTTACAGGGATCACCCCTCCACTTT. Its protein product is CASSDLQGSPLHF.

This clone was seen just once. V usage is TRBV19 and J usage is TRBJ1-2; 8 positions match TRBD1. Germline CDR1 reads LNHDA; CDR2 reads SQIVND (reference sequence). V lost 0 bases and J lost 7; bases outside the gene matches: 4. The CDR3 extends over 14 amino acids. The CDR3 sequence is CASSIDLTGAGYTF. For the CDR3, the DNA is TGTGCCAGTAGTATAGACCTGACAGGGGCTGGCTACACCTTC.

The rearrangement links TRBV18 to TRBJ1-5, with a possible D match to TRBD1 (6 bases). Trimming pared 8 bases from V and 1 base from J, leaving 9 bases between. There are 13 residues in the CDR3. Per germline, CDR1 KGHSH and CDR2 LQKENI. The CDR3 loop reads CASAGDSNQPQHF. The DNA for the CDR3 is TGTGCCAGCGCAGGGGACAGCAATCAGCCCCAGCATTTT.